The clone carrying this T cell receptor (beta chain) was counted many times. The antigen remains unidentified. Template material for amplifying TCR beta CDR3 regions consisted of RNA transcripts. During a first-round RT-PCR of the TCR CDR3, the HTBI primer set was used. MiXCR, applied by TCRdb to the multiplex PCR reads, yields one record per CDR3 protein. The repertoire holds some 350,000 distinct CDR3 sequences, over 15% seen once, with about 4% in the top ten. Hyperthyroidism had been newly diagnosed in patients aged 18 to 65, and its duration was under 2 months. Researchers barred patients who had uncontrolled infection, other autoimmune disease, pregnancy or lactation. PBMCs stemmed from about 9.7 ml fresh peripheral blood. These data come from a study of T cells in Graves' hyperthyroidism and ophthalmopathy. Study-level results: Ophthalmopathy could be told apart from stable hyperthyroidism with a 13 V-J model.

The sequenced sample was blood. The receptor was derived from a young woman with Graves' hyperthyroidism.

CDR3 protein: CSAQLRWGAGELFF. The DNA for the CDR3 is TGCAGTGCCCAACTAAGATGGGGGGCCGGGGAGCTGTTTTTT. V usage is TRBV20-1 and J usage is TRBJ2-2; weak D call: TRBD2 (6 bases). V was trimmed by 6 bases and J by 6 bases, leaving 17 bases between them. The CDR3 has 14 residues. Germline V gene lookup returns CDR1 DFQATT and CDR2 SNEGSKA (reference sequence).